What follows describes a single TCR beta chain. These data come from a study of blood T cell repertoires in COVID-19. Study-level information: PBMCs, B-cell-depleted T cells, or T cells provided the cDNA or gDNA that made up the material.

Method: immunoSEQ multiplex PCR; TCRdb's copy keeps in-frame clones and lacks some. The sample includes about 220,000 clones, 86% of them seen just once. The V gene end was trimmed by 5 bases and the J gene end by 2 bases; junction bases not matched to a gene: 6. Looked up from germline, CDR1 is SNHLY and CDR2 is FYNNEI. The CDR3 sequence is 15 residues long. This clonotype originated in a middle-aged woman with acute COVID-19. The material sequenced was PBMCs or T cells enriched from blood (not recorded which). The chain couples TRBV2 to TRBJ2-3; 8 bases align to TRBD2. DNA for the CDR3: TGTGCCAGCAGTACCGGGAGGGGGGCCACAGATACGCAGTATTTT. This gives the protein CASSTGRGATDTQYF. Combining the CDR3 with reference TRBV2 and TRBJ2-3 gives the whole variable domain EPEVTQTPSHQVTQMGQEVILRCVPISNHLYFYWYRQILGQKVEFLVSFYNNEISEKSEIFDDQFSVERPDGSNFTLKIRSTKLEDSAMYFCASSTGRGATDTQYFGPGTRLTVL.